This TCR beta chain is drawn from a study of blood T cell repertoires in COVID-19. Study information: Some COVID-19 samples were acute and others convalescent; all came from the United States, Italy and Spain. PBMCs, B-cell-depleted T cells, or T cells provided the cDNA or gDNA that made up the material.

The method was immunoSEQ multiplex PCR; TCRdb's version includes in-frame clones alone and lacks a portion of them. The sample carries some 150,000 clones, about 85% recorded once. The CDR3 loop spans 12 amino acids. J lost 5 bases, V lost 5 bases, and 0 bases had no gene match. The germline gives CDR1 MNHEY, CDR2 SVGAGI. The sequencing input was peripheral blood. The gene calls are TRBV6-5 and TRBJ2-3, with 8 bases matching TRBD2. The receptor was derived from a woman aged 55-69 years with active or convalescent COVID-19. CDR3 loop: CASSLAGDTQYF. CDR3 sequence (DNA): TGTGCCAGCAGTCTAGCGGGAGATACGCAGTATTTT.